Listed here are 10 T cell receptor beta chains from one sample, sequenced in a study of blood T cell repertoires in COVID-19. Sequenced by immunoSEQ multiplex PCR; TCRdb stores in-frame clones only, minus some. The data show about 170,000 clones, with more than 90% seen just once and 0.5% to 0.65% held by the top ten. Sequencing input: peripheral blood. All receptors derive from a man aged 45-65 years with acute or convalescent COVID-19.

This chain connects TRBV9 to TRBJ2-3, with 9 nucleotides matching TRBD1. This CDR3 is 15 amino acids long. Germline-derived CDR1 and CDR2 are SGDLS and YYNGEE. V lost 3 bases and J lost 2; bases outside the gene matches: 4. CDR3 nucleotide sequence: TGTGCCAGCAGCGGCGGGACAGGGCCCACAGATACGCAGTATTTT. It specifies CASSGGTGPTDTQYF.

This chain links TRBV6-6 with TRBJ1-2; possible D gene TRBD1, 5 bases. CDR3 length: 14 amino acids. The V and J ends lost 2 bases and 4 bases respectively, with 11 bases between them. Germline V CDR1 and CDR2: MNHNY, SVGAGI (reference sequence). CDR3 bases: TGTGCCAGCAGTTACCTGACAGAAACCTATGGCTACACCTTC. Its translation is CASSYLTETYGYTF.

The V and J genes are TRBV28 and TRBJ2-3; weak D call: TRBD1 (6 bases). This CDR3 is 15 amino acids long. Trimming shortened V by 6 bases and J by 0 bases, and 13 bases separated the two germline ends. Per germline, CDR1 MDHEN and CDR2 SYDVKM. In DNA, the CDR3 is TGTGCCAGCAGGTCTTCAGGGACAAGCACAGATACGCAGTATTTT. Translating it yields CASRSSGTSTDTQYF.

The CDR3 loop reads CASSLAPGGANVLTF. DNA of the CDR3: TGTGCCAGCAGTCTCGCACCGGGAGGGGCCAACGTCCTGACTTTC. V gene TRBV6-5 combines with J gene TRBJ2-6, with a possible D match to TRBD2 (5 bases). Germline V gene data show CDR1 as MNHEY and CDR2 as SVGAGI. V was shortened by 5 bases and J by 4 bases, with 12 bases between the two germline ends. The CDR3 has 15 amino acids.

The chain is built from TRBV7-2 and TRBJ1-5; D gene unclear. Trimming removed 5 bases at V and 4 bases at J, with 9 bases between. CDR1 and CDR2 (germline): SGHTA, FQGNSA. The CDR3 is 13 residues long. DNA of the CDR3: TGTGCCAGCAGCACTGGAGGAAATCAGCCCCAGCATTTT. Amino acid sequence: CASSTGGNQPQHF.

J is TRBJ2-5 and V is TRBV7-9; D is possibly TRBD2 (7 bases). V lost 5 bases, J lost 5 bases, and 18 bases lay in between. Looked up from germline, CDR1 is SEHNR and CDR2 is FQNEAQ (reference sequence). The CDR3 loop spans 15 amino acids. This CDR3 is CASSPRGQSRETQYF. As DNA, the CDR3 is TGTGCCAGCAGCCCGCGGGGGCAGTCTAGGGAGACCCAGTACTTC.

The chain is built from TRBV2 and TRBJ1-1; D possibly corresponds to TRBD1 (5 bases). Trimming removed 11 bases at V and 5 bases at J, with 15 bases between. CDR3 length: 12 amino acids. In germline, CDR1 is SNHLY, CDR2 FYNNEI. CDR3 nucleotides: TGTGCCCCAATGGAGGGGTCGACTGAAGCTTTCTTT. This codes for CAPMEGSTEAFF.

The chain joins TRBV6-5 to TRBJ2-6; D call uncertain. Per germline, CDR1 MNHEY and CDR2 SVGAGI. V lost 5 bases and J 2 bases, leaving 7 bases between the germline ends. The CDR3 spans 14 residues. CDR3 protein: CASSPFAGANVLTF. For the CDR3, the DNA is TGTGCCAGCAGTCCGTTTGCTGGGGCCAACGTCCTGACTTTC.

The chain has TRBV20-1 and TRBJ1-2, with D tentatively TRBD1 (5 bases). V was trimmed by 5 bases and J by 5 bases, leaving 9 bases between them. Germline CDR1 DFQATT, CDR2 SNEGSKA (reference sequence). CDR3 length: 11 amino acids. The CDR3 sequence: CSADDSYGYTF. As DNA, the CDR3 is TGCAGTGCTGATGACAGTTATGGCTACACCTTC.

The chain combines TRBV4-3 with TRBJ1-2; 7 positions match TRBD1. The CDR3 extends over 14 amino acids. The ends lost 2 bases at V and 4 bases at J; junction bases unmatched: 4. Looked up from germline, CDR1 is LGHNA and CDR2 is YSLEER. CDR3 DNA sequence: TGCGCCAGCAGCCAACCCGGACAGGTCTATGGCTACACCTTC. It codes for CASSQPGQVYGYTF.